This TCR beta chain was observed in a study of cytomegalovirus exposure and HLA in healthy donors. Study results and caveats: TCR beta V segments were, for the most part, productive about 87% or about 30% of the time in an earlier analysis.

Primers included in the PCR were 60 Vbeta and 13 Jbeta primers. TCRdb's copy holds only in-frame clones and misses some; the assay was immunoSEQ multiplex PCR. The table has 150,000 or so clones, approximately 71% seen once. The CDR3 consists of 16 residues. From germline, CDR1 is SGHNT and CDR2 YYREEE (reference sequence). Trimming took 1 base from V and 5 from J, leaving 15 bases between them. There are a few counts of this clone. Its target is unknown. The gene calls are TRBV5-4 and TRBJ2-2, with TRBD2 as a possible D gene (6 bases). This clonotype was obtained from a man between 18 and 29 years old in good health and CMV-seropositive. Sequencing was carried out using PBMCs. The CDR3 sequence: CASSLFGGGGTGELFF. CDR3 DNA: TGTGCCAGCAGCTTGTTCGGGGGAGGAGGGACCGGGGAGCTGTTTTTT.